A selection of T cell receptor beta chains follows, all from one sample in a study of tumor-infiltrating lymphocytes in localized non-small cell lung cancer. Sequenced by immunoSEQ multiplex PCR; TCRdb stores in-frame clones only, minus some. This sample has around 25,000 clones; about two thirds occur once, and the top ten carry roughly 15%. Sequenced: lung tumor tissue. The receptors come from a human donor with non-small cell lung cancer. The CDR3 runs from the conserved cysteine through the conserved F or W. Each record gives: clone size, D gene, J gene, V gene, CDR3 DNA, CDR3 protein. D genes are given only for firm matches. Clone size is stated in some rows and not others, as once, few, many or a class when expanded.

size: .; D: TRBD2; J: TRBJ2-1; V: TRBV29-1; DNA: TGCGGGGGGGGTAGCGGGAGCTACAATGAGCAGTTCTTC; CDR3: CGGGSGSYNEQFF
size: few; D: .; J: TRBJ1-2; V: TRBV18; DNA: TGTGCCAGCTCACGAAACAGGGTGCAAGGCTACACCTTC; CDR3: CASSRNRVQGYTF
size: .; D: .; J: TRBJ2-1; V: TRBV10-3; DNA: TGTGCCATCAGTGTCGCGGGACTCAATGAGCAGTTCTTC; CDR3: CAISVAGLNEQFF
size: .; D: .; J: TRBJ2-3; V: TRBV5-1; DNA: TGCGCCAGCAGCGGGGATCTCACAGATACGCAGTATTTT; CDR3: CASSGDLTDTQYF
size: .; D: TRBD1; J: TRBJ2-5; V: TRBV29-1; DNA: TGCAGCGTTGAGGAACCCGGGACAGCCCCTGGGACCCAGTACTTC; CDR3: CSVEEPGTAPGTQYF
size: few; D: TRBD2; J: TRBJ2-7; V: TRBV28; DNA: TGTGCCAGCAGTCCTCCTCCGGGACTAGCGCAATACGAGCAGTACTTC; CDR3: CASSPPPGLAQYEQYF
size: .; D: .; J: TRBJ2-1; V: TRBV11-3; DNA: TGTGCCAGCAGCTTAGAGAACAATGAGCAGTTCTTC; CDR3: CASSLENNEQFF
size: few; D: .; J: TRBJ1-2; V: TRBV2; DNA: TGTGCCAGCAGTGAAAAACAGAACTATGGCTACACCTTC; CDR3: CASSEKQNYGYTF
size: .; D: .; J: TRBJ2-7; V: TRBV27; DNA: TGTGCCAGCAGCGACAGGAGTCGTTCCTACGAGCAGTACTTC; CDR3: CASSDRSRSYEQYF
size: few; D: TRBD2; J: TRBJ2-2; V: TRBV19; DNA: TGTGCCAGTAGTAAGGGGCCCCTAGCGGGGTACACCGGGGAGCTGTTTTTT; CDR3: CASSKGPLAGYTGELFF
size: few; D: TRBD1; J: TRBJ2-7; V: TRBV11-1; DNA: TGTGCCAGCAGCCCCAGGACAGGGAACTACGAGCAGTACTTC; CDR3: CASSPRTGNYEQYF
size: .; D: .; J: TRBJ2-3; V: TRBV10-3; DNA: TGTGCCATCAGTGCAGGACAGACTAGCACAGATACGCAGTATTTT; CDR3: CAISAGQTSTDTQYF
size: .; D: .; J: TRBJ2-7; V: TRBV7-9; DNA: TGTGCCAGCAGCTTAGGTGGGGCGGTCGGTAGCGAGCAGTACTTC; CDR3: CASSLGGAVGSEQYF
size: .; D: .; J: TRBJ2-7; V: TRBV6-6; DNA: TGTGCCAGCAGCCTGGGGGAGCAGTACTTC; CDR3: CASSLGEQYF
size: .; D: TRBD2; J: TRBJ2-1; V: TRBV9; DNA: TGTGCCAGCAGCGACCCCGGGACTAGCGTATACAATGAGCAGTTCTTC; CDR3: CASSDPGTSVYNEQFF
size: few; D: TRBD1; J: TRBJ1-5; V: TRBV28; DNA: TGTGCCAGCAGTCTTCCTAGGGACAGGAGATATAGCAATCAGCCCCAGCATTTT; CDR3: CASSLPRDRRYSNQPQHF
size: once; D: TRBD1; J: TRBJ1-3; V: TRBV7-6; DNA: TGTGCCAGCAGCTTAGCGCGGACAGGGGGCGCGCAAAACACCATATATTTT; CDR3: CASSLARTGGAQNTIYF
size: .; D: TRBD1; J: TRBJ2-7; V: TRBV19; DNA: TGTGCCAGTAGTTCCGCGGGGACAGGGGTAAACGAGCAGTACTTC; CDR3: CASSSAGTGVNEQYF
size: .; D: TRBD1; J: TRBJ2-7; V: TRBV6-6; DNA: TGTGCCAGCAGTAGAGGAGCGGGGACAGGGAGCGAGCAGTACTTC; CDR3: CASSRGAGTGSEQYF
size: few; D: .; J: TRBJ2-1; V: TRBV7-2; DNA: TGTGCCAGCAGCTTAGCCGCAACCTACAATGAGCAGTTCTTC; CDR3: CASSLAATYNEQFF
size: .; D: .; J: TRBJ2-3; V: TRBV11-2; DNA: TGTGCCAGCACCTACAGGTGGGGACGAAGCGCAGATACGCAGTATTTT; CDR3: CASTYRWGRSADTQYF
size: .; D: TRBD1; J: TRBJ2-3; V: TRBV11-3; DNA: TGTGCCAGCAGCGGACAGGGGGTTACGCAGTATTTT; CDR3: CASSGQGVTQYF
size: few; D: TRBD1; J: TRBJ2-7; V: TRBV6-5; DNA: TGTGCCAGCAGCAATAGGGGGACAGATAACGAGCAGTACTTC; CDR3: CASSNRGTDNEQYF
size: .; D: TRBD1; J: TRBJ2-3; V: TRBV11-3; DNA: TGTGCCAGCAGCTGGGGACAGGGTTTAGCAGATACGCAGTATTTT; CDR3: CASSWGQGLADTQYF
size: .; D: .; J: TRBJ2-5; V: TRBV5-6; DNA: TGTGCCAGCAGCCTTTGGGGGGCAGGTGAGACCCAGTACTTC; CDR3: CASSLWGAGETQYF
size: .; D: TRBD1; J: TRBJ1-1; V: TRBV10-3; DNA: TGTGCCATCAGTGAGGGACAGGGGGGTGTCACTGAAGCTTTCTTT; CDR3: CAISEGQGGVTEAFF
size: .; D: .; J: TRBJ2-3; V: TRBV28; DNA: TGTGCCAGCAGTTTCTACGGCAGGGACACAGATACGCAGTATTTT; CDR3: CASSFYGRDTDTQYF
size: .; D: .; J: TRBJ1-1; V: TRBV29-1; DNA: TGCAGCGTTTCTCTGGGAATTGAAGCTTTCTTT; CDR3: CSVSLGIEAFF
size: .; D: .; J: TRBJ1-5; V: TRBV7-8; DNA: TGTGCCAGCAGCTTAGCGGGGGGGGCGAGTAATCAGCCCCAGCATTTT; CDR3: CASSLAGGASNQPQHF
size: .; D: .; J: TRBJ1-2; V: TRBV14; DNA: TGTGCCAGCAGCCAATTTTCCCGGAGCGTCTATGGCTACACCTTC; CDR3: CASSQFSRSVYGYTF
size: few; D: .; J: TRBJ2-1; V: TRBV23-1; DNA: TGCGCCAGCAGTCAAACATGGGCGGGGGCTGACAATGAGCAGTTCTTC; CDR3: CASSQTWAGADNEQFF
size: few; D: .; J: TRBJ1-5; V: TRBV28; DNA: TGTGCCAGCAAAAGACGGATTAGCAATCAGCCCCAGCATTTT; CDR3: CASKRRISNQPQHF
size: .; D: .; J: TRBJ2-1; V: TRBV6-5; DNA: TGTGCCAGCAGCGGGCGAAATGAGCAGTTCTTC; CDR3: CASSGRNEQFF
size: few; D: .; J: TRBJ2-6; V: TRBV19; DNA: TGTGCCAGTAGCCTGGGGCTTTTCAGCTCTGGGGCCAACGTCCTGACTTTC; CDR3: CASSLGLFSSGANVLTF
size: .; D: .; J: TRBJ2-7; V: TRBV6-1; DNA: TGTGCCAGCAGTGATCGCCGTAACGAGCAGTACTTC; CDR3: CASSDRRNEQYF
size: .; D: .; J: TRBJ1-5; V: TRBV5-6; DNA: TGTGCCAGCAGCGTGTCCGGGAGCAATCAGCCCCAGCATTTT; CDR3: CASSVSGSNQPQHF
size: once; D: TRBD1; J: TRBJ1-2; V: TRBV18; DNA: TGTGCCAGCTCACCCGACAGGGACTATGGCTACACCTTC; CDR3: CASSPDRDYGYTF
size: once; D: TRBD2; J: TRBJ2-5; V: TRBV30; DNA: TGTGCCTGGAGTGGAGGGACTAGCGGGAGTCGGCGCCGAGAGACCCAGTACTTC; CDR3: CAWSGGTSGSRRRETQYF
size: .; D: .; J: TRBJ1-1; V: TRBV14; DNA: TGTGCCAGCAGCCGCCAACGGGACGGCACTGAAGCTTTCTTT; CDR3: CASSRQRDGTEAFF